The 24 T cell receptor beta chains below come from one sample, sequenced in a study of blood T cell repertoires in COVID-19. The table came from immunoSEQ multiplex PCR; TCRdb's copy has only in-frame clones and leaves some out. This table has over 150,000 clones, 80% to 90% appearing once. Sequenced material: peripheral blood. Receptors originate from a woman aged 65 to 85 with COVID-19, enrolled during active disease.

The J gene is TRBJ2-1, the V gene TRBV28, with a tentative D call TRBD1 (5 bases). From germline, CDR1 is MDHEN and CDR2 SYDVKM. V was cut by 5 bases and J by 4 bases, with 6 bases left in between. The CDR3 runs to 12 residues. The chain's CDR3 is CASSRQYNEQFF. Written as DNA, the CDR3 is TGTGCCAGCAGTCGACAGTACAATGAGCAGTTCTTC.

This clone was recorded once. This chain joins TRBV27 and TRBJ2-3; TRBD2 aligns across 8 bases. The V gene's germline CDR1 is MNHEY and CDR2 SMNVEV (reference sequence). The CDR3 totals 16 residues. V was pared by 7 bases and J by 5 bases, with 14 bases of the junction left unmatched. CDR3 region: CASKGGGPSGQDTQYF. The CDR3 DNA sequence: TGTGCCAGCAAGGGAGGAGGTCCTAGCGGGCAAGATACGCAGTATTTT.

J is TRBJ1-6 and V is TRBV30; D is possibly TRBD1 (5 bases). The length of the CDR3 is 14 residues. V lost 4 bases and J 8 bases, leaving 15 bases between the germline ends. In germline, CDR1 is GTSNPN, CDR2 SVGIG (reference sequence). CDR3 sequence (DNA): TGTGCCTGGAAGCAGGGCAGGGTTGATTCACCCCTCCACTTT. Translated, it gives CAWKQGRVDSPLHF.

The chain recombines TRBV30 with TRBJ2-4, with 11 bases fitting TRBD2. This CDR3 contains 17 residues. The V segment lost 1 base and the J segment 9 bases; nucleotides outside the gene matches: 14. The germline V gene has CDR1 GTSNPN and CDR2 SVGIG (reference sequence). CDR3 amino acids: CAWSDGVAGGPKVIQYF. The CDR3 region has the DNA TGTGCCTGGAGTGATGGGGTAGCGGGGGGGCCCAAGGTCATTCAGTACTTC. Variable domain in full (rest from reference TRBV30 and TRBJ2-4): SQTIHQWPATLVQPVGSPLSLECTVEGTSNPNLYWYRQAAGRGLQLLFYSVGIGQISSEVPQNLSASRPQDRQFILSSKKLLLSDSGFYLCAWSDGVAGGPKVIQYFGAGTRLSVL.

The chain uses TRBV9 and TRBJ2-5; D call uncertain. The CDR3 sequence is 14 residues long. Germline CDR1 and CDR2: SGDLS and YYNGEE. V was cut by 3 bases and J by 5 bases, with 14 bases left in between. CDR3 sequence (DNA): TGTGCCAGCAGCGGCAGCAGCATCGGGGAGACCCAGTACTTC. Translated, it gives CASSGSSIGETQYF. Combining the CDR3 with reference TRBV9 and TRBJ2-5 gives the whole variable domain DSGVTQTPKHLITATGQRVTLRCSPRSGDLSVYWYQQSLDQGLQFLIQYYNGEERAKGNILERFSAQQFPDLHSELNLSSLELGDSALYFCASSGSSIGETQYFGPGTRLLVL.

The gene calls are TRBV30 and TRBJ1-1, with D possibly matching TRBD1 (5 bases). The CDR3 sequence is 13 residues long. Germline V gene data show CDR1 as GTSNPN and CDR2 as SVGIG (reference sequence). Trimming took 1 base from V and 5 from J, leaving 11 bases between them. In DNA, the CDR3 is TGTGCCTGGAGTGATCCAGGGAGGACTGAAGCTTTCTTT. It encodes CAWSDPGRTEAFF.

The V and J genes are TRBV12-3 or TRBV12-4 and TRBJ1-2; TRBD1 is a possible D gene (5 bases). V was trimmed by 6 bases and J by 5 bases, leaving 10 bases between them. This CDR3 spans 12 amino acids. The CDR3 loop reads CASRARDYGYTF. For the CDR3, the DNA is TGTGCCAGCAGGGCCAGGGATTATGGCTACACCTTC.

The rearrangement uses TRBV12-3 or TRBV12-4 and TRBJ2-1; the D gene is possibly TRBD2 (6 bases). The CDR3 has 13 residues. With 8 bases removed from V and 0 bases from J, the gap between germline ends came to 8 bases. CDR3 sequence reads: CASRESSYNEQFF. CDR3 DNA sequence: TGTGCCAGCCGGGAGAGCTCCTACAATGAGCAGTTCTTC.

The V and J genes are TRBV9 and TRBJ1-3; D is undetermined. The CDR3 is 16 amino acids. CDR1 is SGDLS, CDR2 YYNGEE, per germline. V shed 4 bases and J shed 0 bases, with 14 bases lying between them. The CDR3 bases are TGTGCCAGCAGCCCTCGGGAGGGCCTCTCTGGAAACACCATATATTTT. Translated, it gives CASSPREGLSGNTIYF.

This rearrangement joins TRBV12-3 or TRBV12-4 to TRBJ2-5, with D tentatively TRBD2 (5 bases). This CDR3 comprises 13 residues. V lost 3 bases and J 2 bases, leaving 7 bases between the germline ends. The CDR3 protein is CASSLTNQETQYF. DNA of the CDR3: TGTGCCAGCAGTTTGACTAATCAAGAGACCCAGTACTTC.

The chain is built from TRBV4-1 and TRBJ1-3; 7 bases map to TRBD1. The CDR3 sequence is 16 residues long. In germline, CDR1 is MGHRA, CDR2 YSYEKL. The J segment lost 4 bases and the V segment lost 1 base, leaving 7 bases of the junction unmatched. This chain's CDR3 is CASSQVEGARGNTIYF. CDR3 in DNA: TGCGCCAGCAGCCAAGTGGAGGGGGCTAGAGGAAACACCATATATTTT.

The rearrangement uses TRBV28 and TRBJ2-1; 8 bases fit TRBD1. The CDR3 contains 12 residues. V dropped 5 bases and J dropped 12; count of bases not matched to a gene: 6. Germline CDR1 reads MDHEN; CDR2 reads SYDVKM. CDR3 nucleotides: TGTGCCAGCAGTAGGCGGGACAGGCTGCAGTTCTTC. Its protein is CASSRRDRLQFF.

J is TRBJ2-7 and V is TRBV5-4, with 10 bases aligning to TRBD1. V shed 5 bases and J 5 bases; nucleotides not matched to a gene: 4. This CDR3 comprises 13 residues. Germline V gives CDR1 SGHNT, CDR2 YYREEE (reference sequence). CDR3 coding DNA: TGTGCCAGCAGTCGGGACAGGGGACACGAGCAGTACTTC. Its protein product is CASSRDRGHEQYF.

J is TRBJ2-4 and V is TRBV5-1; D is possibly TRBD2 (7 bases). The ends were cut back, 4 bases at V and 7 bases at J, with 18 bases in the middle. The CDR3 runs to 15 residues. Germline V lookup: CDR1 SGHRS, CDR2 YFSETQ. The CDR3 here is CASSQGRGARNIQYF. The CDR3, as DNA: TGCGCCAGCAGCCAGGGACGGGGGGCAAGGAACATTCAGTACTTC.

The chain is built from TRBV6-5 and TRBJ2-1, with 12 bases aligning to TRBD2. With 6 bases clipped from V and 6 bases from J, the junction kept 6 bases outside the gene matches. This CDR3 contains 15 residues. From germline, CDR1 is MNHEY and CDR2 SVGAGI. CDR3 sequence (DNA): TGTGCCAGCAGCCGAACTAGCGGGGGGCGCAATGAGCAGTTCTTC. Its translation is CASSRTSGGRNEQFF.

The chain joins TRBV28 to TRBJ1-1; 10 bases align to TRBD1. The V gene end was trimmed by 6 bases and the J gene end by 3 bases; junction bases not matched to a gene: 10. The germline gives CDR1 MDHEN, CDR2 SYDVKM. The CDR3 has 16 amino acids. CDR3 nucleotides: TGTGCCAGCAGCCCGACAGGGGGCCGACGGGACACTGAAGCTTTCTTT. It translates to CASSPTGGRRDTEAFF.

The chain uses TRBV6-6 and TRBJ1-3; possibly TRBD1 for D (6 bases). Trimming pared 6 bases from V and 6 bases from J, leaving 18 bases between. CDR1 is MNHNY, CDR2 SVGAGI, per germline (reference sequence). This CDR3 comprises 15 residues. This chain's CDR3 is CASSHGRGNVNTIYF. The CDR3 region has the DNA TGTGCCAGCAGCCACGGCAGGGGAAATGTAAACACCATATATTTT.

This clone was detected once. The CDR3 here is CASSLRGNTEAFF. The CDR3 coding sequence is TGTGCCAGCAGCTTAAGGGGGAACACTGAAGCTTTCTTT. The chain couples TRBV13 to TRBJ1-1, with TRBD1 as a possible D gene (5 bases). Deletions cut 2 bases from V and 1 base from J, with 5 bases between. CDR1 is PRHDT, CDR2 FYEKMQ, per germline (reference sequence). CDR3 length equals 13 residues.

The chain recombines TRBV29-1 with TRBJ2-7; the D gene is possibly TRBD1 (6 bases). With 1 base removed from V and 5 bases from J, the gap between germline ends came to 12 bases. The germline V gene has CDR1 SQVTM and CDR2 ANQGSEA. The CDR3 covers 13 residues. The CDR3 sequence: CSVEVLQGHEQYF. CDR3 nucleotide sequence: TGCAGCGTTGAAGTCCTACAGGGCCACGAGCAGTACTTC.

The chain links TRBV7-6 to TRBJ2-6; D might be TRBD1 (6 bases). Germline lookup yields CDR1 SGHVS and CDR2 FNYEAQ. Trimming removed 1 base at V and 4 bases at J, with 23 bases between. This CDR3 is 20 amino acids long. The CDR3 region has the DNA TGTGCCAGCAGCTTAGAGTCAGGCTGGCAGGGGATGTGGGGGGCCAACGTCCTGACTTTC. Residues: CASSLESGWQGMWGANVLTF.

The rearrangement joins TRBV2 to TRBJ1-1; no clear D gene. Deletions cut 4 bases from V and 6 bases from J, with 6 bases between. The germline CDR1 and CDR2 sequences are SNHLY and FYNNEI. The CDR3 runs 11 residues. The CDR3 DNA follows: TGTGCCAGCAGTGGGGCAGCTGAAGCTTTCTTT. It specifies CASSGAAEAFF.

CDR3 residues: CASSEGGTLSNQPQHF. CDR3 nucleotides: TGTGCCAGCAGTGAAGGTGGGACACTAAGCAATCAGCCCCAGCATTTT. This sequence joins TRBV6-1 and TRBJ1-5; TRBD1 might be the D (6 bases). Trimming took off 1 base at V and 1 base at J, with 11 bases between the two ends. CDR1 is MNHNS, CDR2 SASEGT, per germline. This CDR3 has 16 residues.

This sequence joins TRBV5-5 and TRBJ1-5; D not resolved. The CDR3 is made up of 14 amino acids. V lost 7 bases and J 5 bases, leaving 16 bases between the germline ends. CDR1 and CDR2 from the germline V gene are SGHKS and YYEKEE (reference sequence). The CDR3 nucleotides read TGTGCCAGCGCCGCCCAGGCGGGGTATCAGCCCCAGCATTTT. Its translation: CASAAQAGYQPQHF.

The V call is TRBV5-1, the J call TRBJ2-7, with 7 nucleotides matching TRBD1. The V gene's germline CDR1 is SGHRS and CDR2 YFSETQ. The J segment lost 3 bases and the V segment lost 4 bases, leaving 4 bases of the junction unmatched. This CDR3 region has 13 residues. DNA of the CDR3: TGCGCCAGCAGCAGGTGGGACAGCTACGAGCAGTACTTC. Protein: CASSRWDSYEQYF.